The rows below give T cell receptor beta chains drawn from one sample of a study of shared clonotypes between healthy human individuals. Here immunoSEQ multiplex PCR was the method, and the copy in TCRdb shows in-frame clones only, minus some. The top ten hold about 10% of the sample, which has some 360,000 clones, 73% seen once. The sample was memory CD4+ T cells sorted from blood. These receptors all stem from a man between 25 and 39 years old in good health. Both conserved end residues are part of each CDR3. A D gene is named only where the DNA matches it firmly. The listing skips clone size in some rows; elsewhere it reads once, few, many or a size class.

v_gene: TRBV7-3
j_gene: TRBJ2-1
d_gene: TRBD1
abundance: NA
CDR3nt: TGTGCCAGCAGTCGGGCCCGACAGGGGGCTGATGAGCAGTTCTTC
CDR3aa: CASSRARQGADEQFF

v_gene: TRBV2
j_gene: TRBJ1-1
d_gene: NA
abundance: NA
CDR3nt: TGTGCCAGCAGTGATGCGACGGGTGAAGCTTTCTTT
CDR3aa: CASSDATGEAFF

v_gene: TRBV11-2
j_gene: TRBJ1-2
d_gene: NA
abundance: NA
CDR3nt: TGTGCCAGCAGCTTATCCAGCTATGGCTACACCTTC
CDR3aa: CASSLSSYGYTF

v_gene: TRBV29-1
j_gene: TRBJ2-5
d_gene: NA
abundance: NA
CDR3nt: TGCAGCGTTGTGCCCCCGAGTAGGACCCAGTACTTC
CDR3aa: CSVVPPSRTQYF

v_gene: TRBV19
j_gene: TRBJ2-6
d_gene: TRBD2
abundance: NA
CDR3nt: TGTGCCAGTATAAAGCGGGGCGAGAAGAAACTCTCTGGGGCCAACGTCCTGACTTTC
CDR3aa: CASIKRGEKKLSGANVLTF

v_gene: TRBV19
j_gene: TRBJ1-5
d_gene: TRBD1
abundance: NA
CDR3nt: TGTGCCAGTACCGGACAGGGGAGGGCAAATCAGCCCCAGCATTTT
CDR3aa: CASTGQGRANQPQHF

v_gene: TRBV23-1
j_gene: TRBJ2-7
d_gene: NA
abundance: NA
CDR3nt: TGCGCCAGCAGTCAATCTGGACGGCCCTACGAGCAGTACTTC
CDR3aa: CASSQSGRPYEQYF

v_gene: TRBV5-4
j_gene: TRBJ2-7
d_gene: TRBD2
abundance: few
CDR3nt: TGTGCCAGCAGCTATACGGGACTAGTGAGAGCCTACGAGCAGTACTTC
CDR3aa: CASSYTGLVRAYEQYF

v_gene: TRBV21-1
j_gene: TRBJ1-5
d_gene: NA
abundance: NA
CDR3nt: TGTGCCAGCAGCCATAAAGGACAGGGTCGTCAGCCCCAGCATTTT
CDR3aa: CASSHKGQGRQPQHF

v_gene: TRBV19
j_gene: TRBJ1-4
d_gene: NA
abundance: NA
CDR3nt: TGTGCCAGTGGTCAATTTGCAACTAATGAAAAACTGTTTTTT
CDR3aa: CASGQFATNEKLFF

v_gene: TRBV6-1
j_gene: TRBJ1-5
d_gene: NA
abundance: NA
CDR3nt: TGTGCCAGCTCGACAGGTTATCAGCCCCAGCATTTT
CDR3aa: CASSTGYQPQHF

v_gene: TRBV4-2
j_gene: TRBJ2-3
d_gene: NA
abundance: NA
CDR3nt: TGTGCCAGCAGCCAAGATTTTCCAGGGGCCGGGGTAGATACGCAGTATTTT
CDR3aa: CASSQDFPGAGVDTQYF

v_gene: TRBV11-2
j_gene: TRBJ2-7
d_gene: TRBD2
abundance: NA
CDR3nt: TGTGCCAGCAGCTTCCTGGGGAGGGGACTAGCGGGACGCGAGCAGTACTTC
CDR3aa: CASSFLGRGLAGREQYF

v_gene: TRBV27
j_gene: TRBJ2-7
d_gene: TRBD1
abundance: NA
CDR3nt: TGTGCCAGCGCCCCACAGGGGAGATGGACCTACGAGCAGTACTTC
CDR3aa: CASAPQGRWTYEQYF

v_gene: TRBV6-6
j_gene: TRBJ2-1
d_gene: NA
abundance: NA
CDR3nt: TGTGCCAGCAGTCAACTAGGGGTCAATGAGCAGTTCTTC
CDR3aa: CASSQLGVNEQFF

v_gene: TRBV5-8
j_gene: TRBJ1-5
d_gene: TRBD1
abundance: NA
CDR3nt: TGTGCCAGCAGAAGGGGACAGCATAGCAATCAGCCCCAGCATTTT
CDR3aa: CASRRGQHSNQPQHF

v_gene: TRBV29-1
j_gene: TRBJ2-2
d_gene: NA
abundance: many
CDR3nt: TGCAGCGTTGCCAGGGGCGGTACCGGGGAGCTGTTTTTT
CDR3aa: CSVARGGTGELFF

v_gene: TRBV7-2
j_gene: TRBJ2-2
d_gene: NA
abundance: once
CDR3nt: TGTGCCAGCAGCGAGGCCCCCGGGGCCTTAAACACCGGGGAGCTGTTTTTT
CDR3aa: CASSEAPGALNTGELFF

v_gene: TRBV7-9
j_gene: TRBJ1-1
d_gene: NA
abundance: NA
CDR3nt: TGTGCCAGCAGCACCACAGGGTACACTGAAGCTTTCTTT
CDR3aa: CASSTTGYTEAFF

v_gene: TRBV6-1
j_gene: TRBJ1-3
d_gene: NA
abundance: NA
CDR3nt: TGTGCCAGCGAATTAAAAGGGGGAAACACCATATATTTT
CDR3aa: CASELKGGNTIYF

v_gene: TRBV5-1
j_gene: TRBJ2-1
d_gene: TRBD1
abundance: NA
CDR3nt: TGCGCCAGCAGCTTGTTTCCAGGGGGCCTCTACAATGAGCAGTTCTTC
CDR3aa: CASSLFPGGLYNEQFF

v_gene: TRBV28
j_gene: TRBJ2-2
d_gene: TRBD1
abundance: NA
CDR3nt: TGTGCCAGCAGCGGCGGGGGGACAGGGGTTTTTACCGGGGAGCTGTTTTTT
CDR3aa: CASSGGGTGVFTGELFF